This is a list of T cell receptor beta chains from one sample in a study of blood T cell repertoires in COVID-19. Profiling relied on immunoSEQ multiplex PCR, and the TCRdb table lists in-frame clones only, not all of them. The table records about 150,000 clones, roughly four fifths of them present only once. Sequenced sample: peripheral blood. The origin of the receptors is an elderly woman with acute or convalescent COVID-19. Both conserved end residues are part of each CDR3. The D gene is left open where the match is weak. Clone size is shown for a subset of rows, as once, few, many or a class of expanded clone.

length: 16
V: TRBV5-4
J: TRBJ2-2
D: TRBD2
size: NA
DNA: TGTGCCAGCAGTTCACTTAGCGGGGGGACCACCGGGGAGCTGTTTTTT
CDR3: CASSSLSGGTTGELFF

length: 16
V: TRBV5-6
J: TRBJ2-1
D: TRBD2
size: NA
DNA: TGTGCCAGCACCCTTGATGGGACTAGCGGACACAATGAGCAGTTCTTC
CDR3: CASTLDGTSGHNEQFF

length: 16
V: TRBV19
J: TRBJ1-3
D: NA
size: NA
DNA: TGTGCCAGTAGTATGGAGAACACATTTTCTGGAAACACCATATATTTT
CDR3: CASSMENTFSGNTIYF

length: 13
V: TRBV4-2
J: TRBJ2-7
D: NA
size: NA
DNA: TGTGCCAGCAGCCCGGGACTTACCTACGAGCAGTACTTC
CDR3: CASSPGLTYEQYF

length: 13
V: TRBV5-1
J: TRBJ1-1
D: NA
size: NA
DNA: TGCGCCAGCAGCTTGACAGCGAACACTGAAGCTTTCTTT
CDR3: CASSLTANTEAFF

length: 14
V: TRBV9
J: TRBJ2-3
D: NA
size: NA
DNA: TGTGCCAGCAGCGTAGGGGGCCAGGAAGATACGCAGTATTTT
CDR3: CASSVGGQEDTQYF

length: 13
V: TRBV3-1/TRBV3-2
J: TRBJ1-2
D: NA
size: once
DNA: TGTGCCAGCACCCAGGGAGGATGGGCCGACTACACCTTC
CDR3: CASTQGGWADYTF

length: 14
V: TRBV6-5
J: TRBJ1-2
D: NA
size: NA
DNA: TGTGCCAGCAGTTACTCTATGGGGGGAGGCGGCTACACCTTC
CDR3: CASSYSMGGGGYTF

length: 14
V: TRBV2
J: TRBJ1-4
D: NA
size: NA
DNA: TGTGCCAGCAGGGGAGAGAGTGGGAGCGAAAAACTGTTTTTT
CDR3: CASRGESGSEKLFF

length: 14
V: TRBV5-6
J: TRBJ2-1
D: TRBD1
size: once
DNA: TGTGCCAGCAGCTTGGGGGCGACAGGGCACGAGCAGTTCTTC
CDR3: CASSLGATGHEQFF

length: 15
V: TRBV5-1
J: TRBJ2-1
D: TRBD2
size: NA
DNA: TGCGCCAGCAATCAACCGGAGCGGGGGTTGTATGAGCAGTTCTTC
CDR3: CASNQPERGLYEQFF

length: 14
V: TRBV29-1
J: TRBJ2-3
D: NA
size: NA
DNA: TGCAGCGTCCCTGGCCCAGGGATTACAGATACGCAGTATTTT
CDR3: CSVPGPGITDTQYF

length: 15
V: TRBV15
J: TRBJ1-1
D: TRBD1
size: once
DNA: TGTGCCACCAGGCAACCAGGACAGGTGAACACTGAAGCTTTCTTT
CDR3: CATRQPGQVNTEAFF

length: 15
V: TRBV5-1
J: TRBJ2-1
D: TRBD2
size: NA
DNA: TGCGCCAGCAGCTTCGGTAGCGGGGGGGACAATGAGCAGTTCTTC
CDR3: CASSFGSGGDNEQFF

length: 14
V: TRBV10-2
J: TRBJ2-7
D: NA
size: once
DNA: TGCGCCAGCAGTGATACGGCGGGACTCTACGAGCAGTACTTC
CDR3: CASSDTAGLYEQYF

length: 13
V: TRBV30
J: TRBJ2-1
D: NA
size: NA
DNA: TGTGCCTGGAGGCTGACTAGTTACAATGAGCAGTTCTTC
CDR3: CAWRLTSYNEQFF

length: 14
V: TRBV2
J: TRBJ1-1
D: TRBD1
size: NA
DNA: TGTGCCATCCGCTCGGACAGGTCGAGTACTGAAGCTTTCTTT
CDR3: CAIRSDRSSTEAFF

length: 13
V: TRBV6-5
J: TRBJ1-2
D: NA
size: NA
DNA: TGTGCCAGCAGTTCCCTATCCAGGGATGGCTACACCTTC
CDR3: CASSSLSRDGYTF

length: 12
V: TRBV30
J: TRBJ1-2
D: NA
size: NA
DNA: TGTGCCCGGCTTAGCGGGGACTATGGCTACACCTTC
CDR3: CARLSGDYGYTF

length: 16
V: TRBV7-6
J: TRBJ2-3
D: TRBD1
size: NA
DNA: TGTGCCAGCAGCTTTAGGACAGGGGGCCAAGTAGATACGCAGTATTTT
CDR3: CASSFRTGGQVDTQYF

length: 16
V: TRBV4-3
J: TRBJ1-4
D: TRBD1
size: NA
DNA: TGCGCCAGCAGCCGGACAGGGGGGGCAACTAATGAAAAACTGTTTTTT
CDR3: CASSRTGGATNEKLFF

length: 18
V: TRBV12-2
J: TRBJ2-7
D: NA
size: NA
DNA: TGTGCAAGTCGCTCATCAGCTGTTGGCCGGGATTTTCCCTACGAGCAGTACTTC
CDR3: CASRSSAVGRDFPYEQYF

length: 15
V: TRBV3-1/TRBV3-2
J: TRBJ1-1
D: TRBD1
size: NA
DNA: TGTGCCAGCAGCCAAGATTCTGTTGGGACAGGGAAAGCTTTCTTT
CDR3: CASSQDSVGTGKAFF

length: 14
V: TRBV3-1/TRBV3-2
J: TRBJ2-5
D: NA
size: NA
DNA: TGTGCCAGCAGCCAAGGACTAGAATCAGAGACCCAGTACTTC
CDR3: CASSQGLESETQYF

length: 15
V: TRBV2
J: TRBJ1-2
D: NA
size: NA
DNA: TGTGCCAGCAGTGAGGGGGCAGAAAGGAGCTATGGCTACACCTTC
CDR3: CASSEGAERSYGYTF

length: 16
V: TRBV9
J: TRBJ1-1
D: NA
size: NA
DNA: TGTGCCAGCAGCGTGGGAGACAGGCGCTTGAACACTGAAGCTTTCTTT
CDR3: CASSVGDRRLNTEAFF

length: 16
V: TRBV10-3
J: TRBJ1-1
D: TRBD1
size: once
DNA: TGTGCCATCAGGACCGGGACAGGGGGGGGAGGCACTGAAGCTTTCTTT
CDR3: CAIRTGTGGGGTEAFF

length: 12
V: TRBV7-6
J: TRBJ2-5
D: NA
size: NA
DNA: TGTGCCAGCGGATCTAGAGCAGAGACCCAGTACTTC
CDR3: CASGSRAETQYF

length: 12
V: TRBV2
J: TRBJ1-2
D: NA
size: NA
DNA: TGTGCCAGCGGGGGCAGTAGCTATGGCTACACCTTC
CDR3: CASGGSSYGYTF

length: 13
V: TRBV19
J: TRBJ1-2
D: TRBD1
size: NA
DNA: TGTGCCAGTAGTCCAACAGGGGTCTATGGCTACACCTTC
CDR3: CASSPTGVYGYTF

length: 15
V: TRBV5-1
J: TRBJ1-4
D: NA
size: NA
DNA: TGCGCCAGCACCGCCGGGGATGCAACTAATGAAAAACTGTTTTTT
CDR3: CASTAGDATNEKLFF

length: 15
V: TRBV23-1
J: TRBJ1-1
D: TRBD1
size: NA
DNA: TGCGCCAGAAATCACGACAGGGCCCCTCTTGGCGGAGCTTTCTTT
CDR3: CARNHDRAPLGGAFF

length: 16
V: TRBV5-4
J: TRBJ2-1
D: NA
size: NA
DNA: TGTGCCAGCAGCTTGGCCCAATTTGAGGGCCTCAATGAGCAGTTCTTC
CDR3: CASSLAQFEGLNEQFF

length: 14
V: TRBV30
J: TRBJ1-2
D: NA
size: NA
DNA: TGTGCCTGGAGTGTGGGCCTCGGAGGGTATGGCTACACCTTC
CDR3: CAWSVGLGGYGYTF

length: 15
V: TRBV7-2
J: TRBJ2-5
D: TRBD2
size: NA
DNA: TGTGCCAGCAGCCCAAGGGCCGGGGAGGGTGAGACCCAGTACTTC
CDR3: CASSPRAGEGETQYF

length: 17
V: TRBV29-1
J: TRBJ1-2
D: TRBD1
size: few
DNA: TGCAGCGTTGAAGATAGAGCGGGGACAGGGAGGGCCTCTGGCTACACCTTC
CDR3: CSVEDRAGTGRASGYTF

length: 14
V: TRBV4-1
J: TRBJ1-6
D: NA
size: NA
DNA: TGCGCCAGCAGCCAAGATTCGGTTTTAGAACCCCTCCACTTT
CDR3: CASSQDSVLEPLHF

length: 16
V: TRBV7-3
J: TRBJ1-1
D: NA
size: NA
DNA: TGTGCCAGCAGCTCGCAACTACAGGGCTCGGGCACTGAAGCTTTCTTT
CDR3: CASSSQLQGSGTEAFF

length: 15
V: TRBV6-5
J: TRBJ1-4
D: TRBD1
size: NA
DNA: TGTGCCAGCAGGACGAGACAGGGGGGTAATGAAAAACTGTTTTTT
CDR3: CASRTRQGGNEKLFF

length: 16
V: TRBV9
J: TRBJ2-3
D: TRBD2
size: NA
DNA: TGTGCCAGCAGCCCACCCCAGCGGGGGAGCACAGATACGCAGTATTTT
CDR3: CASSPPQRGSTDTQYF